What follows are 28 T cell receptor beta chains derived from one specimen sequenced in a study of T cell responses to AZD1222 COVID-19 vaccine. Using immunoSEQ multiplex PCR, the repertoire was profiled, and TCRdb retains in-frame clones only, with some absent. The profile shows under 110,000 clones, 90% of them singletons. The sample was peripheral blood, taken 28 days after the second AZD1222 dose. These receptors were taken from an adult who received the AZD1222 COVID-19 vaccine.

This sequence joins TRBV5-6 and TRBJ1-2, with TRBD1 identical over 7 bases. Per the germline V gene, CDR1 is SGHDT and CDR2 is YYEEEE. After removal of 1 base from V and 4 bases from J, the junction contained 4 bases not matched to a gene. The CDR3 is made up of 14 amino acids. CDR3 region: CASSLTGEGYGYTF. The CDR3 nucleotides read TGTGCCAGCAGCTTGACAGGGGAGGGCTATGGCTACACCTTC.

This clone was detected a few times. The V call is TRBV4-1, the J call TRBJ1-5, with D possibly matching TRBD1 (6 bases). Germline V CDR1 and CDR2: MGHRA, YSYEKL. Trimming left V 3 bases short and J 9 bases short, with 18 bases between. The CDR3 spans 15 residues. CDR3 sequence (DNA): TGCGCCAGCAGCCATTCCAAGGGGGACCTCGGGCCCCAGCATTTT. This gives the protein CASSHSKGDLGPQHF.

A remark on this clone: The final CDR3 position lacks the conserved phenylalanine or tryptophan, pointing to a likely read error. Because the CDR3's place on the DNA is in doubt, the DNA is left out and the CDR3 is given as listed by TCRdb. The genes are TRBV5-5 and TRBJ1-1; the D call TRBD1 from the table was never checked on the DNA. The CDR3 has 12 amino acids, counting both end residues. The germline CDR1 and CDR2 sequences are SGHKS and YYEKEE (reference sequence). The chain's CDR3 is CASSLSGVSSVG.

The table lists this clone with a count of one. V gene TRBV18 combines with J gene TRBJ1-5; D is perhaps TRBD1 (6 bases). Per germline, CDR1 KGHSH and CDR2 LQKENI. CDR3 size: 12 residues. V dropped 6 bases and J dropped 9 bases, with 12 bases sitting between them. CDR3 sequence: CASSPGVGPQHF. CDR3 bases: TGTGCCAGCTCTCCAGGGGTTGGGCCCCAGCATTTT.

This rearrangement joins TRBV11-2 to TRBJ1-2; D is uncertain. CDR1 and CDR2 (germline): SGHAT, FQNNGV. Trimming cost V 1 base and J 2 bases, with 5 bases left between them. The CDR3 is 13 residues long. The CDR3 nucleotides read TGTGCCAGCAGCTTAGTGGAAAACTATGGCTACACCTTC. Protein product: CASSLVENYGYTF.

The chain carries TRBV11-3 and TRBJ2-2; the D is unclear. Germline V gene lookup returns CDR1 SGHNT and CDR2 YENEEA. Trimming took off 5 bases at V and 7 bases at J, with 8 bases between the two ends. This CDR3 has 12 amino acids. The CDR3 spells CASSATRGELFF. CDR3 in DNA: TGTGCCAGCAGCGCAACTCGCGGGGAGCTGTTTTTT.

The chain employs TRBV29-1 and TRBJ1-2, with D tentatively TRBD1 (5 bases). CDR3 length equals 11 residues. V was clipped by 7 bases and J by 5 bases, with 11 bases between them. Looked up from germline, CDR1 is SQVTM and CDR2 is ANQGSEA. The CDR3 bases are TGCAGCGAGGGTGGGGGGTATGGCTACACCTTC. Translating it yields CSEGGGYGYTF.

This chain uses TRBV5-6 with TRBJ1-2, with D unresolved. The CDR3 spans 14 residues. Trimming took off 0 bases at V and 0 bases at J, with 6 bases between the two ends. In germline, CDR1 is SGHDT, CDR2 YYEEEE. CDR3 amino acids: CASSLAVANYGYTF. Written as DNA, the CDR3 is TGTGCCAGCAGCTTGGCGGTAGCTAACTATGGCTACACCTTC. The whole variable domain, filled in from reference TRBV5-6 and TRBJ1-2, reads DAGVTQSPTHLIKTRGQQVTLRCSPKSGHDTVSWYQQALGQGPQFIFQYYEEEERQRGNFPDRFSGHQFPNYSSELNVNALLLGDSALYLCASSLAVANYGYTFGSGTRLTVV.

The chain uses TRBV7-8 and TRBJ2-1; D might be TRBD2 (6 bases). This CDR3 contains 14 residues. CDR1 is SGHVS, CDR2 FQNEAQ, per germline. Trimming took off 2 bases at V and 9 bases at J, with 14 bases between the two ends. The chain's CDR3 is CASSLFWGDGEQFF. The DNA of the CDR3 is TGTGCCAGCAGCTTATTTTGGGGGGACGGTGAGCAGTTCTTC.

V gene TRBV9 combines with J gene TRBJ1-1; D gene uncertain. In germline, CDR1 is SGDLS, CDR2 YYNGEE. Trimming left V 0 bases short and J 8 bases short, with 8 bases between. The CDR3 length is 12 residues. CDR3 nucleotide sequence: TGTGCCAGCAGCGTAGATGGGATAGAAGCTTTCTTT. Translated: CASSVDGIEAFF.

V usage is TRBV7-6 and J usage is TRBJ1-2, with a possible D match to TRBD1 (5 bases). CDR1 is SGHVS, CDR2 FNYEAQ, per germline. Trimming cost V 2 bases and J 5 bases, with 15 bases left between them. The CDR3 is 15 amino acids. CDR3 sequence reads: CASSLTPGGGYGYTF. The CDR3 bases are TGTGCCAGCAGCTTAACCCCCGGGGGGGGGTATGGCTACACCTTC. The whole variable domain, filled in from reference TRBV7-6 and TRBJ1-2, reads GAGVSQSPRYKVTKRGQDVALRCDPISGHVSLYWYRQALGQGPEFLTYFNYEAQQDKSGLPNDRFSAERPEGSISTLTIQRTEQRDSAMYRCASSLTPGGGYGYTFGSGTRLTVV.

The chain uses TRBV27 and TRBJ2-3; D is possibly TRBD1 (6 bases). The germline V and J ends were trimmed by 9 bases and 2 bases, with 9 bases remaining between them. Germline V gene sequence: CDR1 MNHEY, CDR2 SMNVEV (reference sequence). This CDR3 spans 12 amino acids. CDR3 amino acids: CASQGFTDTQYF. CDR3 coding DNA: TGTGCCAGTCAGGGGTTCACAGATACGCAGTATTTT.

V usage is TRBV6-5 and J usage is TRBJ1-2; 9 positions match TRBD1. V shed 6 bases, J shed 2 bases, and the junction held 4 bases outside the gene matches. The CDR3 covers 14 residues. The germline gives CDR1 MNHEY, CDR2 SVGAGI. The CDR3 nucleotides read TGTGCCAGCAGATACAGGGGGCGGAACTATGGCTACACCTTC. Translated, it gives CASRYRGRNYGYTF.

The chain is built from TRBV2 and TRBJ2-5; possible D gene TRBD2, 6 bases. V dropped 0 bases and J dropped 3 bases, with 8 bases sitting between them. This CDR3 contains 14 residues. From germline, CDR1 is SNHLY and CDR2 FYNNEI. The CDR3, as DNA: TGTGCCAGCAGTGAAGCGGGAGGTGAAGAGACCCAGTACTTC. Amino acids: CASSEAGGEETQYF.

The chain couples TRBV6-4 to TRBJ2-3; 8 bases are a match to TRBD1. V dropped 6 bases and J dropped 3; count of bases not matched to a gene: 5. The germline V gene has CDR1 MRHNA and CDR2 SNTAGT. The CDR3 runs to 14 residues. The CDR3 DNA reads as TGTGCCAGCAGCCTGGACAGGGCAACAGATACGCAGTATTTT. It yields the protein CASSLDRATDTQYF.

The chain uses TRBV4-2 and TRBJ2-2; 7 bases agree with TRBD1. Germline assignment: CDR1 LGHNA and CDR2 YNFKEQ. The J segment lost 7 bases and the V segment lost 1 base, leaving 9 bases of the junction unmatched. The CDR3 contains 16 residues. In DNA, the CDR3 is TGTGCCAGCAGCCAAGTCACCACAGGGGCGGGCGGGGAGCTGTTTTTT. This codes for CASSQVTTGAGGELFF.

The chain carries TRBV11-1 and TRBJ2-7, with D possibly TRBD2 on 5 matching bases. Trimming shortened V by 7 bases and J by 3 bases, and 16 bases separated the two germline ends. The CDR3 sequence is 14 residues long. Germline-derived CDR1 and CDR2 are SGHAT and FQDESV (reference sequence). The CDR3 loop is CASKRSDLNYEQYF. CDR3 sequence (DNA): TGTGCCAGCAAGCGGTCGGACCTAAACTACGAGCAGTACTTC.

The gene calls are TRBV14 and TRBJ2-7; 8 nucleotides match TRBD2. The CDR3 sequence is 14 residues long. Germline V gives CDR1 SGHDN, CDR2 FVKESK. The J segment lost 7 bases and the V segment lost 1 base, leaving 6 bases of the junction unmatched. For the CDR3, the DNA is TGTGCCAGCAGCCAAGTGGCGGGGGGTGGAGAGCAGTACTTC. Translation: CASSQVAGGGEQYF.

The chain is built from TRBV19 and TRBJ2-5; TRBD1 is a possible D gene (5 bases). The length of the CDR3 is 16 residues. The V end was cut by 4 bases, the J end by 9 bases, with 24 bases between. CDR1 LNHDA and CDR2 SQIVND come from the germline V gene (reference sequence). In nucleotides, the CDR3 is TGTGCCAGTAGTAAGAAGTGGGGCCCGGGCCCCTTGGCCCAGTACTTC. It codes for CASSKKWGPGPLAQYF.

The chain recombines TRBV13 with TRBJ1-2; D may be TRBD1 (6 bases). Germline V lookup: CDR1 PRHDT, CDR2 FYEKMQ (reference sequence). The V end lost 2 bases, the J end lost 6 bases, and 13 bases lay between the germline ends. This CDR3 has 14 residues. As DNA, the CDR3 is TGTGCCAGCAGCTTACGGGGGGCGCGGAATGGCTACACCTTC. Protein sequence: CASSLRGARNGYTF.

The V and J genes are TRBV5-1 and TRBJ2-7; D uncertain. The CDR3 has 14 amino acids. The ends were cut back, 1 base at V and 4 bases at J, with 12 bases in the middle. Germline CDR1 SGHRS, CDR2 YFSETQ. CDR3 nucleotides: TGCGCCAGCAGCTTGCGGTCAGGTCAATACGAGCAGTACTTC. Encoded protein: CASSLRSGQYEQYF.

This chain uses TRBV5-4 with TRBJ1-6; TRBD1 aligns across 10 bases. The trim removed 6 bases at V and 2 bases at J, leaving 5 bases unmatched. Germline CDR1 and CDR2: SGHNT and YYREEE (reference sequence). CDR3 size: 16 residues. DNA of the CDR3: TGTGCCAGCACCGGGACAGGGGACGCCTATAATTCACCCCTCCACTTT. Protein product: CASTGTGDAYNSPLHF.

The V call is TRBV7-9, the J call TRBJ1-1, with D hard to call. Germline V gene lookup returns CDR1 SEHNR and CDR2 FQNEAQ (reference sequence). Trimming removed 7 bases from V and 7 bases from J, with 19 bases in between. The length of the CDR3 is 14 residues. Here the CDR3 DNA reads TGTGCCAGCATGATCGCCCCCGATAACGGTGAAGCTTTCTTT. As protein: CASMIAPDNGEAFF.

The chain couples TRBV11-2 to TRBJ2-3; D uncertain. This CDR3 region has 12 residues. V dropped 6 bases and J dropped 8 bases, with 12 bases sitting between them. Germline CDR1 SGHAT, CDR2 FQNNGV. Here the CDR3 reads CASRKTARTQYF. Written as DNA, the CDR3 is TGTGCCAGCAGGAAGACTGCGCGTACGCAGTATTTT.

This clone was detected once. This rearrangement joins TRBV2 to TRBJ2-7; no clear D gene. Trimming removed 6 bases from V and 7 bases from J, with 16 bases in between. In germline, CDR1 is SNHLY, CDR2 FYNNEI. The length of the CDR3 is 13 residues. CDR3 region: CASRDGLYLEQYF. The CDR3 DNA is TGTGCCAGCAGGGACGGGTTGTATCTGGAGCAGTACTTC.

The chain carries TRBV18 and TRBJ2-7; D uncertain. The length of the CDR3 is 13 residues. The germline V and J ends were trimmed by 2 bases and 4 bases, with 9 bases remaining between them. CDR1 and CDR2 (germline): KGHSH, LQKENI. CDR3: CASSPDGRYEQYF. The CDR3, as DNA: TGTGCCAGCTCACCAGATGGGCGGTACGAGCAGTACTTC.

This sequence joins TRBV2 and TRBJ2-5; D is perhaps TRBD1 or TRBD2 (5 bases each). Germline V CDR1 and CDR2: SNHLY, FYNNEI. CDR3 length: 15 amino acids. V shed 6 bases and J shed 2 bases, with 16 bases lying between them. The DNA of the CDR3 is TGTGCCAGCAGCAACTCAGGGACGACGCAAGAGACCCAGTACTTC. It codes for CASSNSGTTQETQYF.

The rearrangement uses TRBV29-1 and TRBJ1-1; TRBD1 agrees at 7 bases. The CDR3 is made up of 13 amino acids. Trimming at V came to 7 bases and at J to 0 bases, leaving 5 bases not matched to a gene. In germline, CDR1 is SQVTM, CDR2 ANQGSEA. The CDR3 sequence is CSAQGGMNTEAFF. CDR3 DNA: TGCAGCGCCCAGGGGGGAATGAACACTGAAGCTTTCTTT.